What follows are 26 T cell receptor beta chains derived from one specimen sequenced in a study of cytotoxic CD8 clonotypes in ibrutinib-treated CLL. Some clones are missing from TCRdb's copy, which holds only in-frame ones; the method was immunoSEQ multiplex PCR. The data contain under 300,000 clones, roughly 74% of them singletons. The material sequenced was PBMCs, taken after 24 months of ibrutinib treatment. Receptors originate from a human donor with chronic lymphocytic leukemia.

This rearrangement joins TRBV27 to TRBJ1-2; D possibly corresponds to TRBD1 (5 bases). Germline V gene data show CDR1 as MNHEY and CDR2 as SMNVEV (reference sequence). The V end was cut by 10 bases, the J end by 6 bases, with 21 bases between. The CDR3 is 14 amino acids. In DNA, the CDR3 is TGTGCCACCAGCCGGGAGGCAGGGCCGCATGGCTACACCTTC. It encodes CATSREAGPHGYTF.

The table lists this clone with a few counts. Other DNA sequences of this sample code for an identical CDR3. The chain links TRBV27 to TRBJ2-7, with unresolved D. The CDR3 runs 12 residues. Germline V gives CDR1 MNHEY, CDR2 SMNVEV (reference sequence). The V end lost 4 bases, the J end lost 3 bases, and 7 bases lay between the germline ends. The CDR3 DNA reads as TGTGCCAGCAGTTCGGGCCTCTACGAGCAGTACTTC. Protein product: CASSSGLYEQYF.

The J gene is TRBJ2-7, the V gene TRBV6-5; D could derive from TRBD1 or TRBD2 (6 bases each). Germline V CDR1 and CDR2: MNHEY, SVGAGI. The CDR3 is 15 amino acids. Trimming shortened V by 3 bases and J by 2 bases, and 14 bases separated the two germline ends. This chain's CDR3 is CASSYYGGTTYEQYF. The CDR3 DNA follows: TGTGCCAGCAGTTATTATGGCGGGACAACCTACGAGCAGTACTTC.

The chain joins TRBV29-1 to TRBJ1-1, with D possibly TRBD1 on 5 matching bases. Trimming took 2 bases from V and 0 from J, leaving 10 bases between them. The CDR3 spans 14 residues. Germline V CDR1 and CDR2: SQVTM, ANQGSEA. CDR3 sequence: CSVERGRLNTEAFF. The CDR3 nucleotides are TGCAGCGTTGAAAGGGGACGGCTGAACACTGAAGCTTTCTTT.

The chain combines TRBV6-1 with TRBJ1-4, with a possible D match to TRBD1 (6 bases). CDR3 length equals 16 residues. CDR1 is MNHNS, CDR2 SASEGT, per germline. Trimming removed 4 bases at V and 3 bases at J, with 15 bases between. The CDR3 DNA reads TGTGCCAGCAGTGGATGGTCGGGACACCCTAATGAAAAACTGTTTTTT. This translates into CASSGWSGHPNEKLFF.

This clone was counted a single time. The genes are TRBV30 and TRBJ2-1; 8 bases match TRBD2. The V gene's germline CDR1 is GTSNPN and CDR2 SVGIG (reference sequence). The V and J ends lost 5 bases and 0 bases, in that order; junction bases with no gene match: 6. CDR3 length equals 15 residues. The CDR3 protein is CAWGGLAGSYNEQFF. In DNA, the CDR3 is TGTGCCTGGGGCGGACTAGCCGGCTCCTACAATGAGCAGTTCTTC.

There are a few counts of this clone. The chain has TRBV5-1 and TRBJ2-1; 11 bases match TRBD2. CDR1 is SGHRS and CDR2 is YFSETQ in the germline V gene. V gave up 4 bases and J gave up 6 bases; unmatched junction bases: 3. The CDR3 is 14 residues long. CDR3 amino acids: CASSPGTSGNEQFF. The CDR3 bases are TGCGCCAGCAGCCCTGGGACTAGCGGCAATGAGCAGTTCTTC.

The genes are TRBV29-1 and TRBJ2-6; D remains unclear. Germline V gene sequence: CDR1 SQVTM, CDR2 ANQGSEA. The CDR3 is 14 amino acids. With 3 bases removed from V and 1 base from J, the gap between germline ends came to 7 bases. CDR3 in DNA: TGCAGCGTTGAGTTGGTGTCTGGGGCCAACGTCCTGACTTTC. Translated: CSVELVSGANVLTF.

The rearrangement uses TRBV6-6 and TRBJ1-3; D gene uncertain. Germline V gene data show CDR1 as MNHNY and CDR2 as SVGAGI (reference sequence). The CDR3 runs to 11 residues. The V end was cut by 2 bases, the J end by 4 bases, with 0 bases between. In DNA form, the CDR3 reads TGTGCCAGCAGTTACGGAAACACCATATATTTT. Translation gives CASSYGNTIYF.

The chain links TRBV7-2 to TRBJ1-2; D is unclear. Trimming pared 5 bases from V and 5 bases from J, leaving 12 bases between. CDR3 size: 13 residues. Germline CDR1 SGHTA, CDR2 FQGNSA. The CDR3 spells CASSPLTAYGYTF. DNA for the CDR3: TGTGCCAGCAGCCCCCTGACCGCTTATGGCTACACCTTC.

This chain's CDR3 is CASSDMGTERTFF. The DNA of the CDR3 is TGTGCCAGCAGTGATATGGGGACAGAGAGAACTTTCTTT. The gene calls are TRBV2 and TRBJ1-1; TRBD1 matches 7 bases. Germline-derived CDR1 and CDR2 are SNHLY and FYNNEI. J gave up 12 bases and V 3 bases, and 10 bases lay outside the gene matches. The CDR3 loop spans 13 amino acids.

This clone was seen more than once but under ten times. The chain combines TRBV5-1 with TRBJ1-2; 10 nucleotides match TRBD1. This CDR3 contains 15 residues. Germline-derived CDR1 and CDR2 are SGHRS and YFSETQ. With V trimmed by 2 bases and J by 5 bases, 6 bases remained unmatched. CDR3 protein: CASSLETGGRYGYTF. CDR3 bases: TGCGCCAGCAGCTTAGAGACAGGGGGCAGGTATGGCTACACCTTC.

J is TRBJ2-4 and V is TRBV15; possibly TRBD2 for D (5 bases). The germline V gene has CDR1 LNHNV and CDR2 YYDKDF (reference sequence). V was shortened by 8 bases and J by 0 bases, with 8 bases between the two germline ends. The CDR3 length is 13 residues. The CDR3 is CATEGLAKNIQYF. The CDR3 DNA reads TGTGCCACCGAAGGACTAGCCAAAAACATTCAGTACTTC.

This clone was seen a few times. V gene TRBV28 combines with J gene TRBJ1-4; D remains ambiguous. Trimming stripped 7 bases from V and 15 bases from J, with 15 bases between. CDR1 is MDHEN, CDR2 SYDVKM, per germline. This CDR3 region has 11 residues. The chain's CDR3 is CASTVDRAMFF. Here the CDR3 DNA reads TGTGCCAGCACCGTGGATCGGGCCATGTTTTTT.

For the CDR3, the DNA is TGTGCCAGCACCCGAGCCCGACTAGTTTCCGAGCAGTACTTC. Its translation is CASTRARLVSEQYF. This chain uses TRBV2 with TRBJ2-7, with D perhaps matching TRBD2 (6 bases). Deletions cut 7 bases from V and 6 bases from J, with 19 bases between. The germline gives CDR1 SNHLY, CDR2 FYNNEI. This CDR3 has 14 amino acids.

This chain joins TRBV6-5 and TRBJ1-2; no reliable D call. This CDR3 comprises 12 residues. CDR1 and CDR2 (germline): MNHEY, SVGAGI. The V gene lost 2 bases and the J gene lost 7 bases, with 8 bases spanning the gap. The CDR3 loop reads CASSYGEGGYTF. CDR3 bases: TGTGCCAGCAGTTACGGGGAGGGTGGCTACACCTTC.

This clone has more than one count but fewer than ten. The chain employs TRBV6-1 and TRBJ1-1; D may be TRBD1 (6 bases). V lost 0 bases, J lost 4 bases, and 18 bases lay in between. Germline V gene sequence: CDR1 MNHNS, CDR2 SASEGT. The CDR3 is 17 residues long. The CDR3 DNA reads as TGTGCCAGCAGTGAAGCGACAGGCGCGGTGGGATCCACTGAAGCTTTCTTT. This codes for CASSEATGAVGSTEAFF.

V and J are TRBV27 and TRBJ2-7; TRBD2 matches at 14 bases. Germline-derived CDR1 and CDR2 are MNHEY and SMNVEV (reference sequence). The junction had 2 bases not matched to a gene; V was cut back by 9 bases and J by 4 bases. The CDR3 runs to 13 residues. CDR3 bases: TGTGCCAGTCGGACTAGCGGGGGGTACGAGCAGTACTTC. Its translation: CASRTSGGYEQYF.

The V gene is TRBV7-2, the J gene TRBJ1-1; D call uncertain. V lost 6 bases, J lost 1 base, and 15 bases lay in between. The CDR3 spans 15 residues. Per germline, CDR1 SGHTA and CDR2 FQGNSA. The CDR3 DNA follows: TGTGCCAGCAGACCTTATTCGACACAGAACACTGAAGCTTTCTTT. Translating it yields CASRPYSTQNTEAFF.

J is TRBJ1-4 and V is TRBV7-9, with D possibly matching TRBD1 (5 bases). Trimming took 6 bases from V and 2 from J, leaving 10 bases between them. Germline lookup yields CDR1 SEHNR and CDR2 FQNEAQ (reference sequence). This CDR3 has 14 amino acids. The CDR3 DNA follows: TGTGCCAGCAGTATACGACAGACTAATGAAAAACTGTTTTTT. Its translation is CASSIRQTNEKLFF.

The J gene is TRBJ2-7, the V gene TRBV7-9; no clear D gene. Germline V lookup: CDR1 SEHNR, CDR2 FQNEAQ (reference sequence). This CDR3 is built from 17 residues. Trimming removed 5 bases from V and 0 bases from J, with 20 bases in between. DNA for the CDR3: TGTGCCAGCAGCCTTCTATTAAGGGATCTAAGCTCCTACGAGCAGTACTTC. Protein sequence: CASSLLLRDLSSYEQYF.

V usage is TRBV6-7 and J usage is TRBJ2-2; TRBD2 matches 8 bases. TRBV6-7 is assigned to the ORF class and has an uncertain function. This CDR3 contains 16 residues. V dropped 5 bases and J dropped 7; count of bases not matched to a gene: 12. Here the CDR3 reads CASSPKAGEGGGELFF. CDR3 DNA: TGTGCCAGCAGTCCCAAAGCGGGAGAAGGAGGCGGGGAGCTGTTTTTT.

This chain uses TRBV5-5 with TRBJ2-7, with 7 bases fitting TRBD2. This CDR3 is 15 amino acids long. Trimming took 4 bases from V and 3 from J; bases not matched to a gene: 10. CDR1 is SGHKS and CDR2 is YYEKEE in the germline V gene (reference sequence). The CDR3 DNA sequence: TGTGCCAGCAGCAATGGCGGGTCTAGCGGCTACGAGCAGTACTTC. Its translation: CASSNGGSSGYEQYF.

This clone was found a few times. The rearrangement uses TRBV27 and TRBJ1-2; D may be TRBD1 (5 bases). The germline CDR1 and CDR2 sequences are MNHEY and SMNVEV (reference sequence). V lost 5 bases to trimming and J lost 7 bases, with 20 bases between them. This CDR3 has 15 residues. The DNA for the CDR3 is TGTGCCAGCAGTGGACCGGCCAGGGTTGATACTGGCTACACCTTC. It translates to CASSGPARVDTGYTF.

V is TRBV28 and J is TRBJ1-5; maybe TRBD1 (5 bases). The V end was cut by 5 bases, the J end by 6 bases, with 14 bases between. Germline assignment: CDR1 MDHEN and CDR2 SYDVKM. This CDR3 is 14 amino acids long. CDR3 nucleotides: TGTGCCAGCAGTCTCCCAGGGTTGGCTCAGCCCCAGCATTTT. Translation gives CASSLPGLAQPQHF.

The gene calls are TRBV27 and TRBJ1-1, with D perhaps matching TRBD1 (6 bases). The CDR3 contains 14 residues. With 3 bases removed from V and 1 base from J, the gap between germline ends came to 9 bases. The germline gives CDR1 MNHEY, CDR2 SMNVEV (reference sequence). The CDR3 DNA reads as TGTGCCAGCAGTTTGTTACAGGGGAACACTGAAGCTTTCTTT. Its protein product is CASSLLQGNTEAFF.